Listed below are T cell receptor beta chains from one sample, sequenced in a study of blood T cell repertoires in COVID-19. Produced via immunoSEQ multiplex PCR; TCRdb's table is partial and in-frame only. The sample lists roughly 180,000 clones, more than 75% occurring once. The sequenced sample consisted of peripheral blood. These receptors originate from a woman between 50 and 59 years old with COVID-19, enrolled during active disease. Both conserved end residues are part of each CDR3. Each record gives: V gene, clone size, CDR3 length, D gene, J gene, CDR3 DNA, CDR3 protein. D genes are given only for firm matches. Clone size appears in some rows only: once, few, many, or a class for an expanded clone.

>TRBV6-5|NA|13|TRBD1|TRBJ2-3
TGTGCCAGCAGTTACGCGGACAGGGGCTCGCAGTATTTT
CASSYADRGSQYF
>TRBV5-8|NA|14|NA|TRBJ1-2
TGTGCCAGCAGCCCGTGGACAGCCAGCTATGGCTACACCTTC
CASSPWTASYGYTF
>TRBV7-2|NA|13|NA|TRBJ2-7
TGTGCCAGCAGCTCCATCCGGGGGTACGAGCAGTACTTC
CASSSIRGYEQYF
>TRBV5-4|NA|15|TRBD1|TRBJ1-6
TGTGCCAGCAGCCGACAGGGGGAAGACAATTCACCCCTCCACTTT
CASSRQGEDNSPLHF
>TRBV5-4|NA|14|NA|TRBJ2-7
TGTGCCAGCAGCATTAGCGGTATCTCCTACGAGCAGTACTTC
CASSISGISYEQYF
>TRBV5-1|NA|12|NA|TRBJ2-7
TGCGCCAGCAGCTTCGGGGACTACGAGCAGTACTTC
CASSFGDYEQYF
>TRBV18|NA|16|TRBD2|TRBJ2-2
TGTGCCAGCTCACCCCCACTAGCGGGGGGCACCGGGGAGCTGTTTTTT
CASSPPLAGGTGELFF
>TRBV5-1|NA|15|NA|TRBJ2-1
TGCGCCAGCAGCCCTAGAACCAGCTCCTACAATGAGCAGTTCTTC
CASSPRTSSYNEQFF
>TRBV30|NA|12|NA|TRBJ2-5
TGTGCCTGGACTCAAGGGGGACAGACCCAGTACTTC
CAWTQGGQTQYF
>TRBV7-9|NA|15|NA|TRBJ1-3
TGTGCCAGCAGTTCCATACAGGGAGTTGGAAACACCATATATTTT
CASSSIQGVGNTIYF
>TRBV28|NA|15|NA|TRBJ2-1
TGTGCCAGCCTATATCGCAGGCTAGCTGATAATGAGCAGTTCTTC
CASLYRRLADNEQFF
>TRBV27|few|11|NA|TRBJ1-2
TGTGCCAGCGGTCAAGACTACGGCTACACCTTC
CASGQDYGYTF
>TRBV2|once|16|TRBD1|TRBJ1-1
TGTGCCAGCAGTGAAAGATCTGGGACAGTGAACACTGAAGCTTTCTTT
CASSERSGTVNTEAFF
>TRBV6-5|NA|16|TRBD1|TRBJ1-2
TGTGCCAGCAGTTACTCCGGACAGGCTGCTAACTATGGCTACACCTTC
CASSYSGQAANYGYTF
>TRBV7-2|once|16|TRBD2|TRBJ2-1
TGTGCCAGCAGCTTAGTGGGACTAAATCCCTACAATGAGCAGTTCTTC
CASSLVGLNPYNEQFF
>TRBV4-1|once|14|TRBD2|TRBJ2-7
TGCGCCAGCAGCCTAAGCGGGGATACCTACGAGCAGTACTTC
CASSLSGDTYEQYF
>TRBV4-2|NA|16|NA|TRBJ2-4
TGTGCCAGCAGCCAAGATGAGGCGGGGTGGGAAAACATTCAGTACTTC
CASSQDEAGWENIQYF